A selection of T cell receptor beta chains follows, all from one sample in a study of Ad26.COV2.S vaccination and SARS-CoV-2 variants. Assay: immunoSEQ multiplex PCR; the TCRdb copy retains only in-frame clones and omits some. This table has over 450,000 clones, roughly nine tenths appearing once. The sample here was peripheral blood, taken in a trial of Ad26.COV2.S vaccine versus placebo. All receptors derive from a person between 18 and 59 years old who received the Ad26.COV2.S COVID-19 vaccine or a placebo. CDR3s include the opening cysteine and the closing phenylalanine or tryptophan. D genes are given only for firm matches. Rows give clone size only sometimes, using once, few, many, or a class for an expanded clone.

j_gene: TRBJ2-1
abundance: NA
d_gene: NA
len: 16
v_gene: TRBV7-3
CDR3aa: CASSLQTGTRVNEQFF
CDR3nt: TGTGCCAGCAGCTTACAGACAGGCACCCGCGTCAATGAGCAGTTCTTC

j_gene: TRBJ1-2
abundance: NA
d_gene: TRBD1
len: 14
v_gene: TRBV6-5
CDR3aa: CASTPDRVRRGYTF
CDR3nt: TGTGCCAGCACCCCGGACAGGGTAAGGCGAGGCTACACCTTC

j_gene: TRBJ2-5
abundance: NA
d_gene: TRBD2
len: 16
v_gene: TRBV9
CDR3aa: CASSVGLAASQETQYF
CDR3nt: TGTGCCAGCAGCGTAGGACTAGCGGCCTCCCAAGAGACCCAGTACTTC

j_gene: TRBJ2-5
abundance: NA
d_gene: NA
len: 15
v_gene: TRBV7-9
CDR3aa: CASSSGPGDGETQYF
CDR3nt: TGTGCCAGCAGCTCGGGGCCCGGGGATGGAGAGACCCAGTACTTC

j_gene: TRBJ2-1
abundance: NA
d_gene: TRBD2
len: 15
v_gene: TRBV2
CDR3aa: CASSATSGVYNEQFF
CDR3nt: TGTGCCAGCAGTGCGACTAGCGGGGTCTACAATGAGCAGTTCTTC

j_gene: TRBJ2-7
abundance: NA
d_gene: NA
len: 17
v_gene: TRBV5-1
CDR3aa: CASSLAASVSISYEQYF
CDR3nt: TGCGCCAGCAGCTTGGCCGCCTCGGTCAGCATAAGCTACGAGCAGTACTTC

j_gene: TRBJ2-3
abundance: NA
d_gene: NA
len: 17
v_gene: TRBV14
CDR3aa: CASSQGTGALRFGTQYF
CDR3nt: TGTGCCAGCAGCCAAGGCACGGGAGCCTTAAGGTTCGGTACGCAGTATTTT

j_gene: TRBJ2-3
abundance: once
d_gene: NA
len: 16
v_gene: TRBV7-8
CDR3aa: CASSFAPGPGADTQYF
CDR3nt: TGTGCCAGCAGCTTTGCCCCGGGTCCAGGGGCAGATACGCAGTATTTT

j_gene: TRBJ2-1
abundance: once
d_gene: NA
len: 11
v_gene: TRBV6-5
CDR3aa: CASTGGGRQFF
CDR3nt: TGTGCCAGCACAGGGGGAGGTCGGCAGTTCTTC

j_gene: TRBJ1-2
abundance: NA
d_gene: NA
len: 15
v_gene: TRBV6-5
CDR3aa: CASRMGETPNYGYTF
CDR3nt: TGTGCCAGCAGGATGGGTGAGACACCCAACTATGGCTACACCTTC

j_gene: TRBJ2-5
abundance: NA
d_gene: TRBD2
len: 17
v_gene: TRBV9
CDR3aa: CASSVGLVSGGQETQYF
CDR3nt: TGTGCCAGCAGCGTAGGTCTCGTTAGCGGGGGACAAGAGACCCAGTACTTC

j_gene: TRBJ2-5
abundance: NA
d_gene: NA
len: 15
v_gene: TRBV11-2
CDR3aa: CASSLDRQIQETQYF
CDR3nt: TGTGCCAGCAGCTTAGACAGACAGATCCAAGAGACCCAGTACTTC

j_gene: TRBJ1-3
abundance: NA
d_gene: TRBD1
len: 17
v_gene: TRBV7-2
CDR3aa: CASSLGYLGGGGNTIYF
CDR3nt: TGTGCCAGCAGCTTAGGATACCTAGGGGGCGGGGGAAACACCATATATTTT

j_gene: TRBJ1-6
abundance: NA
d_gene: NA
len: 17
v_gene: TRBV28
CDR3aa: CASFGGRGLTYNSPLHF
CDR3nt: TGTGCCAGCTTCGGGGGTAGGGGTTTGACCTATAATTCACCCCTCCACTTT

j_gene: TRBJ1-1
abundance: NA
d_gene: NA
len: 13
v_gene: TRBV2
CDR3aa: CASTTIPNTEAFF
CDR3nt: TGTGCCAGTACGACCATTCCTAACACTGAAGCTTTCTTT

j_gene: TRBJ2-7
abundance: NA
d_gene: NA
len: 12
v_gene: TRBV6-5
CDR3aa: CASTPGTYEQYF
CDR3nt: TGTGCCAGCACGCCTGGGACCTACGAGCAGTACTTC

j_gene: TRBJ1-1
abundance: NA
d_gene: TRBD1
len: 15
v_gene: TRBV4-3
CDR3aa: CASSRDRVGDTEAFF
CDR3nt: TGCGCCAGCAGCCGAGACAGGGTCGGGGACACTGAAGCTTTCTTT

j_gene: TRBJ1-5
abundance: NA
d_gene: TRBD1
len: 15
v_gene: TRBV11-2
CDR3aa: CASSPGTGDYQPQHF
CDR3nt: TGTGCCAGCAGCCCCGGGACAGGTGACTATCAGCCCCAGCATTTT

j_gene: TRBJ1-4
abundance: NA
d_gene: NA
len: 14
v_gene: TRBV11-1
CDR3aa: CASSPARVDEKLFF
CDR3nt: TGTGCCAGCAGCCCTGCCCGGGTCGATGAAAAACTGTTTTTT

j_gene: TRBJ2-7
abundance: NA
d_gene: NA
len: 16
v_gene: TRBV15
CDR3aa: CATSRGGPFSSYEQYF
CDR3nt: TGTGCCACCAGCAGAGGAGGGCCTTTTAGCTCCTACGAGCAGTACTTC

j_gene: TRBJ1-2
abundance: NA
d_gene: NA
len: 14
v_gene: TRBV18
CDR3aa: CASSPPPGIYGYTF
CDR3nt: TGTGCCAGCTCACCACCGCCAGGAATCTATGGCTACACCTTC

j_gene: TRBJ1-6
abundance: NA
d_gene: NA
len: 18
v_gene: TRBV9
CDR3aa: CASSVERSGGANNSPLHF
CDR3nt: TGTGCCAGCAGCGTAGAGAGATCAGGAGGGGCGAACAATTCACCCCTCCACTTT

j_gene: TRBJ1-1
abundance: NA
d_gene: NA
len: 18
v_gene: TRBV11-2
CDR3aa: CASSPILPGRGRNTEAFF
CDR3nt: TGTGCCAGCAGCCCTATCCTCCCTGGGAGGGGACGAAACACTGAAGCTTTCTTT

j_gene: TRBJ1-5
abundance: NA
d_gene: NA
len: 16
v_gene: TRBV11-2
CDR3aa: CASSETPGVRNQPQHF
CDR3nt: TGTGCCAGCAGCGAGACTCCAGGGGTTCGCAATCAGCCCCAGCATTTT

j_gene: TRBJ2-7
abundance: NA
d_gene: TRBD2
len: 16
v_gene: TRBV6-2/TRBV6-3
CDR3aa: CASSPRGVLSSYEQYF
CDR3nt: TGTGCCAGCAGTCCGCGGGGGGTCCTGAGCTCCTACGAGCAGTACTTC

j_gene: TRBJ2-7
abundance: NA
d_gene: NA
len: 15
v_gene: TRBV27
CDR3aa: CASKLSMAESYEQYF
CDR3nt: TGTGCCAGCAAGTTATCGATGGCAGAATCCTACGAGCAGTACTTC

j_gene: TRBJ2-1
abundance: NA
d_gene: NA
len: 14
v_gene: TRBV28
CDR3aa: CASSLPGALDEQFF
CDR3nt: TGTGCCAGCAGTTTACCGGGGGCCCTCGATGAGCAGTTCTTC

j_gene: TRBJ2-5
abundance: NA
d_gene: NA
len: 14
v_gene: TRBV6-5
CDR3aa: CASSPLGTKETQYF
CDR3nt: TGTGCCAGCAGTCCTCTGGGCACGAAAGAGACCCAGTACTTC

j_gene: TRBJ1-5
abundance: NA
d_gene: TRBD1
len: 15
v_gene: TRBV30
CDR3aa: CAWSVAGGWNQPQHF
CDR3nt: TGTGCCTGGAGTGTAGCAGGGGGCTGGAATCAGCCCCAGCATTTT

j_gene: TRBJ2-6
abundance: NA
d_gene: NA
len: 15
v_gene: TRBV6-6
CDR3aa: CASSYRSSGANVLTF
CDR3nt: TGTGCCAGCAGTTATCGTAGCTCTGGGGCCAACGTCCTGACTTTC

j_gene: TRBJ2-6
abundance: once
d_gene: NA
len: 19
v_gene: TRBV5-1
CDR3aa: CASSPDGGGYFSGANVLTF
CDR3nt: TGCGCCAGCAGCCCGGACGGCGGAGGATACTTCTCTGGGGCCAACGTCCTGACTTTC

j_gene: TRBJ1-3
abundance: NA
d_gene: NA
len: 20
v_gene: TRBV4-2
CDR3aa: CASSQGPSRIPFISGNTIYF
CDR3nt: TGTGCCAGCAGCCAAGGCCCCTCCAGGATCCCTTTCATCTCTGGAAACACCATATATTTT

j_gene: TRBJ1-1
abundance: NA
d_gene: TRBD1
len: 15
v_gene: TRBV5-8
CDR3aa: CASSREGQMNTEAFF
CDR3nt: TGTGCCAGCAGCCGCGAGGGACAGATGAACACTGAAGCTTTCTTT

j_gene: TRBJ2-6
abundance: NA
d_gene: NA
len: 17
v_gene: TRBV7-2
CDR3aa: CASSYTPRGSGANVLTF
CDR3nt: TGTGCCAGCAGCTACACCCCCAGGGGCTCTGGGGCCAACGTCCTGACTTTC

j_gene: TRBJ2-1
abundance: NA
d_gene: TRBD2
len: 16
v_gene: TRBV27
CDR3aa: CASSHPLAGTYNEQFF
CDR3nt: TGTGCCAGCAGCCACCCCCTAGCGGGGACCTACAATGAGCAGTTCTTC

j_gene: TRBJ2-1
abundance: NA
d_gene: NA
len: 15
v_gene: TRBV10-3
CDR3aa: CAISSDRDFTNEQFF
CDR3nt: TGTGCCATCAGTTCGGACCGGGACTTCACCAATGAGCAGTTCTTC

j_gene: TRBJ1-1
abundance: NA
d_gene: NA
len: 14
v_gene: TRBV2
CDR3aa: CASSTTGFGTEAFF
CDR3nt: TGTGCCAGCAGTACAACAGGGTTTGGGACTGAAGCTTTCTTT

j_gene: TRBJ2-5
abundance: NA
d_gene: TRBD2
len: 16
v_gene: TRBV19
CDR3aa: CASSTGLAGLQETQYF
CDR3nt: TGTGCCAGTAGTACCGGACTAGCGGGGCTCCAAGAGACCCAGTACTTC

j_gene: TRBJ2-2
abundance: NA
d_gene: NA
len: 14
v_gene: TRBV30
CDR3aa: CAWFREANTGELFF
CDR3nt: TGTGCCTGGTTCCGGGAAGCGAACACCGGGGAGCTGTTTTTT

j_gene: TRBJ2-2
abundance: NA
d_gene: NA
len: 14
v_gene: TRBV30
CDR3aa: CAWSVDSRTGELFF
CDR3nt: TGTGCCTGGAGTGTAGATAGTCGGACCGGGGAGCTGTTTTTT

j_gene: TRBJ2-5
abundance: once
d_gene: NA
len: 14
v_gene: TRBV27
CDR3aa: CASSTRTNQETQYF
CDR3nt: TGTGCCAGCAGTACAAGGACAAACCAAGAGACCCAGTACTTC

j_gene: TRBJ1-5
abundance: NA
d_gene: NA
len: 14
v_gene: TRBV27
CDR3aa: CASSLRGGNQPQHF
CDR3nt: TGTGCCAGCAGTTTACGGGGGGGCAATCAGCCCCAGCATTTT

j_gene: TRBJ1-1
abundance: NA
d_gene: NA
len: 17
v_gene: TRBV7-2
CDR3aa: CASSLTANAGVYTEAFF
CDR3nt: TGTGCCAGCAGCTTAACGGCTAATGCGGGGGTGTACACTGAAGCTTTCTTT

j_gene: TRBJ2-6
abundance: NA
d_gene: NA
len: 20
v_gene: TRBV27
CDR3aa: CASSFSGTDYARSGANVLTF
CDR3nt: TGTGCCAGCAGTTTCTCCGGGACGGACTATGCGCGCTCTGGGGCCAACGTCCTGACTTTC

j_gene: TRBJ2-1
abundance: NA
d_gene: NA
len: 11
v_gene: TRBV24-1
CDR3aa: CATSDYNEQFF
CDR3nt: TGTGCCACCAGTGATTACAATGAGCAGTTCTTC

j_gene: TRBJ2-2
abundance: NA
d_gene: TRBD2
len: 15
v_gene: TRBV25-1
CDR3aa: CASSGLAGGTGELFF
CDR3nt: TGTGCCAGCAGTGGGCTAGCGGGGGGCACCGGGGAGCTGTTTTTT

j_gene: TRBJ2-3
abundance: NA
d_gene: TRBD2
len: 16
v_gene: TRBV5-1
CDR3aa: CASSLWGTRSADTQYF
CDR3nt: TGCGCCAGCAGCTTGTGGGGGACTAGAAGCGCCGATACGCAGTATTTT

j_gene: TRBJ2-7
abundance: NA
d_gene: NA
len: 16
v_gene: TRBV27
CDR3aa: CASGEGGGGPPYEQYF
CDR3nt: TGTGCCAGCGGAGAGGGGGGAGGGGGCCCTCCCTACGAGCAGTACTTC

j_gene: TRBJ2-7
abundance: NA
d_gene: NA
len: 13
v_gene: TRBV5-1
CDR3aa: CASSLSGEFGQYF
CDR3nt: TGCGCCAGCAGCTTGTCAGGGGAGTTCGGGCAGTACTTC

j_gene: TRBJ2-5
abundance: NA
d_gene: NA
len: 13
v_gene: TRBV28
CDR3aa: CASTPIIPETQYF
CDR3nt: TGTGCCAGCACCCCCATTATCCCCGAGACCCAGTACTTC

j_gene: TRBJ1-6
abundance: NA
d_gene: TRBD1
len: 19
v_gene: TRBV6-1
CDR3aa: CASSENTGQLSEINSPLHF
CDR3nt: TGTGCCAGCAGTGAAAATACGGGACAGCTTTCCGAGATTAATTCACCCCTCCACTTT

j_gene: TRBJ1-2
abundance: NA
d_gene: NA
len: 16
v_gene: TRBV7-9
CDR3aa: CASSSDRFPRDYGYTF
CDR3nt: TGTGCCAGCAGCTCAGACAGATTCCCTCGGGACTATGGCTACACCTTC

j_gene: TRBJ1-2
abundance: once
d_gene: NA
len: 12
v_gene: TRBV6-5
CDR3aa: CASRGSTNGYTF
CDR3nt: TGTGCCAGCAGGGGTTCGACGAATGGCTACACCTTC